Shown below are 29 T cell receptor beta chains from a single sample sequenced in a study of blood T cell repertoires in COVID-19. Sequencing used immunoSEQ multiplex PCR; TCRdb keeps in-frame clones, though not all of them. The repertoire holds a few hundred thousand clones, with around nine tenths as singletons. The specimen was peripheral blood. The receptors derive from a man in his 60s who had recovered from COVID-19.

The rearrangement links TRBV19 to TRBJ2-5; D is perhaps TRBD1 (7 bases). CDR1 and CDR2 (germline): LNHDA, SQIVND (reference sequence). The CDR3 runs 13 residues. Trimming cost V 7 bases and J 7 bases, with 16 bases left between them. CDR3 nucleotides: TGTGCCAGTACCGAGGGGGCGCGGGGGACCCAGTACTTC. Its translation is CASTEGARGTQYF.

DNA of the CDR3: TGTGCCAGGGTAGACAGCCCGAACACTGAAGCTTTCTTT. Translating gives CARVDSPNTEAFF. The rearrangement joins TRBV7-2 to TRBJ1-1; the D gene is possibly TRBD1 (5 bases). Germline lookup yields CDR1 SGHTA and CDR2 FQGNSA. The V end was cut by 9 bases, the J end by 1 base, with 12 bases between. This CDR3 has 13 residues.

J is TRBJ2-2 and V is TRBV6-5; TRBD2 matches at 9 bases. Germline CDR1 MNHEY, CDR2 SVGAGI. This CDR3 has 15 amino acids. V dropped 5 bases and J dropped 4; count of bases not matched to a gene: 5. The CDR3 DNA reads TGTGCCAGCAGTCTTAGCGGGGGCGCCACCGGGGAGCTGTTTTTT. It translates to CASSLSGGATGELFF.

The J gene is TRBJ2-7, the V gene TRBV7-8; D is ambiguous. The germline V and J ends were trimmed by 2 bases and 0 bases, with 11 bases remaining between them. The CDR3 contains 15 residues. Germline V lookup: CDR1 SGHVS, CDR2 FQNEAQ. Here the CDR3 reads CASSLRQRDSYEQYF. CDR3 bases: TGTGCCAGCAGCTTACGCCAGCGAGACTCCTACGAGCAGTACTTC.

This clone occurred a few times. The CDR3, as DNA: TGTGCCAGCAGCCAGCAAGAGAGGACAGGCGGAAACACCATATATTTT. This codes for CASSQQERTGGNTIYF. The chain is built from TRBV4-2 and TRBJ1-3; 7 bases map to TRBD1. CDR3 length equals 16 residues. The V segment lost 3 bases and the J segment 4 bases; nucleotides outside the gene matches: 9. Germline loops: CDR1 LGHNA, CDR2 YNFKEQ.

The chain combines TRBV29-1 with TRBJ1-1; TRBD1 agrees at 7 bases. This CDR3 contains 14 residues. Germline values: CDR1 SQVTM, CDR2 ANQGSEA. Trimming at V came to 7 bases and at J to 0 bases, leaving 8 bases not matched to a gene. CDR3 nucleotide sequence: TGCAGCGGTCTAACCGGGACAGTGAACACTGAAGCTTTCTTT. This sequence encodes CSGLTGTVNTEAFF.

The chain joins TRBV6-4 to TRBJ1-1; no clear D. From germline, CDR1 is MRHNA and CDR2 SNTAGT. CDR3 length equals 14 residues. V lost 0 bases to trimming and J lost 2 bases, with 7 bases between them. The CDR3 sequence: CASSDSSENTEAFF. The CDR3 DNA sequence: TGTGCCAGCAGTGACTCTTCAGAAAACACTGAAGCTTTCTTT.

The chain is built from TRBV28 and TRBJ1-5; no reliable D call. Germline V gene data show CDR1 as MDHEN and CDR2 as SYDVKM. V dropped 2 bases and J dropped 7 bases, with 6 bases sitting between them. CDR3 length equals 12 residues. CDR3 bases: TGTGCCAGCAGTTTAGCCGGGCAGCCCCAGCATTTT. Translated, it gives CASSLAGQPQHF. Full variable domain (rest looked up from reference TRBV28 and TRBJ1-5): DVKVTQSSRYLVKRTGEKVFLECVQDMDHENMFWYRQDPGLGLRLIYFSYDVKMKEKGDIPEGYSVSREKKERFSLILESASTNQTSMYLCASSLAGQPQHFGDGTRLSIL.

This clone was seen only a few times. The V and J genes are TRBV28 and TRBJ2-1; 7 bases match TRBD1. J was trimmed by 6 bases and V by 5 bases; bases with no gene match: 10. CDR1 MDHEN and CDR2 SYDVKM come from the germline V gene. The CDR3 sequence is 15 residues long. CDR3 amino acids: CASSLQGVRSNEQFF. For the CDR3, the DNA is TGTGCCAGCAGTCTCCAGGGGGTCCGTTCCAATGAGCAGTTCTTC.

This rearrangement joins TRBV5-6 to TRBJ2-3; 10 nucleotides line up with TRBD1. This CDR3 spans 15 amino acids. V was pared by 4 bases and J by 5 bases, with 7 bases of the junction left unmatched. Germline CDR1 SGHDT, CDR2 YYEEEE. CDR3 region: CASSPGQGSGDTQYF. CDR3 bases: TGTGCCAGCAGCCCGGGACAGGGGTCAGGAGATACGCAGTATTTT.

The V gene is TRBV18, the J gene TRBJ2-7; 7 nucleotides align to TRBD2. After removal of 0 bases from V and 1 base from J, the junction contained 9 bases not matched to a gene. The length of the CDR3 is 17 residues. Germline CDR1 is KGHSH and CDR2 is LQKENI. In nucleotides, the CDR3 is TGTGCCAGCTCACCACCGGGGGGGAGCGGGTATTCCTACGAGCAGTACTTC. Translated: CASSPPGGSGYSYEQYF. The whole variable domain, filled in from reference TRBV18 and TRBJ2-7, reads NAGVMQNPRHLVRRRGQEARLRCSPMKGHSHVYWYRQLPEEGLKFMVYLQKENIIDESGMPKERFSAEFPKEGPSILRIQQVVRGDSAAYFCASSPPGGSGYSYEQYFGPGTRLTVT.

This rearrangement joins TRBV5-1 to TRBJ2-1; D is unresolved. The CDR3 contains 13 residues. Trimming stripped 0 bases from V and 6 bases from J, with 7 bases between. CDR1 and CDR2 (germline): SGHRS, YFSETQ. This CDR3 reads CASSLEYTNEQFF. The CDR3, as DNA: TGCGCCAGCAGCTTGGAGTACACCAATGAGCAGTTCTTC.

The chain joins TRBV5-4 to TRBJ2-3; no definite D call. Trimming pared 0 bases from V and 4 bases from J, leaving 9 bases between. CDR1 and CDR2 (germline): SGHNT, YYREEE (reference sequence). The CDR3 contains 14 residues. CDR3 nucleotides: TGTGCCAGCAGCTTGGCGACAACTCCAGATACGCAGTATTTT. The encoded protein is CASSLATTPDTQYF.

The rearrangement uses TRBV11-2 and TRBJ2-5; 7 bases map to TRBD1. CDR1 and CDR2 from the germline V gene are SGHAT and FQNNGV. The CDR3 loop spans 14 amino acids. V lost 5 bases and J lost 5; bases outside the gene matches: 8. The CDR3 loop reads CASSQGTVRETQYF. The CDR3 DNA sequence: TGTGCCAGCAGCCAAGGGACAGTACGGGAGACCCAGTACTTC. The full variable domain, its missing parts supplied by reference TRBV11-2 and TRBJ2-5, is EAGVAQSPRYKIIEKRQSVAFWCNPISGHATLYWYQQILGQGPKLLIQFQNNGVVDDSQLPKDRFSAERLKGVDSTLKIQPAKLEDSAVYLCASSQGTVRETQYFGPGTRLLVL.

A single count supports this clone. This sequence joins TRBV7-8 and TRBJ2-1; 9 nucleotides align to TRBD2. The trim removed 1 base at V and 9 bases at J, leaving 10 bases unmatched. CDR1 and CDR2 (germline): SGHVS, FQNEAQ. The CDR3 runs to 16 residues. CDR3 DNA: TGTGCCAGCAGCTTAGGACCTGCGGGGGGGCCGAGTGAGCAGTTCTTC. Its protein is CASSLGPAGGPSEQFF. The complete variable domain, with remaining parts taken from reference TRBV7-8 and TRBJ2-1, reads GAGVSQSPRYKVAKRGQDVALRCDPISGHVSLFWYQQALGQGPEFLTYFQNEAQLDKSGLPSDRFFAERPEGSVSTLKIQRTQQEDSAVYLCASSLGPAGGPSEQFFGPGTRLTVL.

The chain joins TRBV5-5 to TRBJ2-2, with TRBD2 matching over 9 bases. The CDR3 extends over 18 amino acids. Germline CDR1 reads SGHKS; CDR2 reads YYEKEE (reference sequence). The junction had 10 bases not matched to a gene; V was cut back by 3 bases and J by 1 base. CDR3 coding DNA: TGTGCCAGCAGCTCTGGGCCCCTAGCGGGAAAGAACACCGGGGAGCTGTTTTTT. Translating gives CASSSGPLAGKNTGELFF. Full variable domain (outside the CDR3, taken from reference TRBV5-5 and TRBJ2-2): DAGVTQSPTHLIKTRGQQVTLRCSPISGHKSVSWYQQVLGQGPQFIFQYYEKEERGRGNFPDRFSARQFPNYSSELNVNALLLGDSALYLCASSSGPLAGKNTGELFFGEGSRLTVL.

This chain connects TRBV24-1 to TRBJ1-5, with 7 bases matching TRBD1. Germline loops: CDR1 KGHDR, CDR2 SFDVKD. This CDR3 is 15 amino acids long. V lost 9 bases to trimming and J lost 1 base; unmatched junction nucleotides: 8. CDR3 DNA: TGTGCCACCGCGGACAGGTCAGGGAGCAATCAGCCCCAGCATTTT. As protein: CATADRSGSNQPQHF.

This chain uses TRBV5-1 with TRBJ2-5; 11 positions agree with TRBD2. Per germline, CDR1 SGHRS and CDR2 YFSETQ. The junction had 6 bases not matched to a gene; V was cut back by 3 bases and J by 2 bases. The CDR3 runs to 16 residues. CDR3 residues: CASSSGASGGQETQYF. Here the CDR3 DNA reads TGCGCCAGCAGCTCAGGGGCTAGCGGGGGGCAAGAGACCCAGTACTTC.

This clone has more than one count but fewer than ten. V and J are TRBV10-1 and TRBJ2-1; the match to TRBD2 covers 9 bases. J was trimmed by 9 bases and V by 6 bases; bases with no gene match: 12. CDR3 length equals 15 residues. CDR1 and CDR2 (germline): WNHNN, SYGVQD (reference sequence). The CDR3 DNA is TGCGCCAGCAGGGAAAACTGCGGGGGGGAGGTTGAGCAGTTCTTC. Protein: CASRENCGGEVEQFF.

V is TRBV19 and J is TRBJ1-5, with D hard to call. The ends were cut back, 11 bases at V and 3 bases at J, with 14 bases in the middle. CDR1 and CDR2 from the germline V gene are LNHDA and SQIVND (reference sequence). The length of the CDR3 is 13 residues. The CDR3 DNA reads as TGTGCCGTTAACTCAGGCTTCAATCAGCCCCAGCATTTT. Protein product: CAVNSGFNQPQHF. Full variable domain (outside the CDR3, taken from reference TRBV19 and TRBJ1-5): DGGITQSPKYLFRKEGQNVTLSCEQNLNHDAMYWYRQDPGQGLRLIYYSQIVNDFQKGDIAEGYSVSREKKESFPLTVTSAQKNPTAFYLCAVNSGFNQPQHFGDGTRLSIL.

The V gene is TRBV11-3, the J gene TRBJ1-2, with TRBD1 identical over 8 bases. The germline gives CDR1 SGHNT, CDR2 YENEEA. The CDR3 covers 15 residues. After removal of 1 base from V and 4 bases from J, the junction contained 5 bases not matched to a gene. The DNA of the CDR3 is TGTGCCAGCAGCTTAGGCCAGGGGGCGGGCTATGGCTACACCTTC. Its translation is CASSLGQGAGYGYTF.

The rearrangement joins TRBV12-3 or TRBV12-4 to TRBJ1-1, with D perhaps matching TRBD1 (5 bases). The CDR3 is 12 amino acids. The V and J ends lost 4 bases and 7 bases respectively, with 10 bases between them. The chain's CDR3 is CASSSQGIEAFF. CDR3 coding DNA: TGTGCCAGCAGTTCTCAGGGAATTGAAGCTTTCTTT.

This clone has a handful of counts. The CDR3 loop is CASSLDGRDTGELFF. The CDR3 nucleotides read TGTGCCAGCAGCTTGGACGGGAGGGACACCGGGGAGCTGTTTTTT. The genes are TRBV5-8 and TRBJ2-2, with TRBD2 matching 8 bases. J was trimmed by 3 bases and V by 0 bases; bases with no gene match: 1. The CDR3 is 15 residues long. Germline CDR1 reads SGHTS; CDR2 reads YDEGEE.

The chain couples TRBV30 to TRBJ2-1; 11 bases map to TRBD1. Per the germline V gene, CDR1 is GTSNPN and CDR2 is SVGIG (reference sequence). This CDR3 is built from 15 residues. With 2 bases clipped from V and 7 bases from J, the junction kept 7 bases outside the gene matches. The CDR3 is CAWSWGQGVRNEQFF. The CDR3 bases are TGTGCCTGGAGTTGGGGACAGGGGGTGAGGAATGAGCAGTTCTTC.

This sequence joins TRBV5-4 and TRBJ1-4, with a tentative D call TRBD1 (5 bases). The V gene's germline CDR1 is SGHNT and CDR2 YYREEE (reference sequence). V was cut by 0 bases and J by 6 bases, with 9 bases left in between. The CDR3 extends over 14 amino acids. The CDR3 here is CASSLAGRDEKLFF. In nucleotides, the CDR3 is TGTGCCAGCAGCTTGGCTGGCAGGGATGAAAAACTGTTTTTT.

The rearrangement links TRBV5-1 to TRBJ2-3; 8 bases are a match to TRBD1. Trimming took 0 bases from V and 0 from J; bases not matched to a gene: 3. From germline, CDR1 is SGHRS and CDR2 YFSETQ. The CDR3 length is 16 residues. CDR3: CASSLGQGASTDTQYF. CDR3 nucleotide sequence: TGCGCCAGCAGCTTGGGCCAGGGGGCAAGCACAGATACGCAGTATTTT.

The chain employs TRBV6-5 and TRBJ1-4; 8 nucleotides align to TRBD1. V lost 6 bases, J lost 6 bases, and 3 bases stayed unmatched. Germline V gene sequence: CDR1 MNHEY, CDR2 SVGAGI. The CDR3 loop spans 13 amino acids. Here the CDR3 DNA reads TGTGCCAGCAGCCCACAGGGGGATGAAAAACTGTTTTTT. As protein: CASSPQGDEKLFF.

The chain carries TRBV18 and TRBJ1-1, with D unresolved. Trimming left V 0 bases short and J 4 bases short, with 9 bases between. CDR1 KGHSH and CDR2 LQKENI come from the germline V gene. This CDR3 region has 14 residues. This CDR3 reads CASSPPAGLTEAFF. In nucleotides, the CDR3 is TGTGCCAGCTCACCACCGGCGGGTCTCACTGAAGCTTTCTTT.

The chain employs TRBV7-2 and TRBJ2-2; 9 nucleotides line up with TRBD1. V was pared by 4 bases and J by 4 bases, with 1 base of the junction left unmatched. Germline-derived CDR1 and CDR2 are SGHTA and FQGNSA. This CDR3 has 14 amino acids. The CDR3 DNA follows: TGTGCCAGCAGCTCACAGGGGGCCACCGGGGAGCTGTTTTTT. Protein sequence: CASSSQGATGELFF.